Below are 24 T cell receptor beta chains sequenced from a single sample in a study of cytomegalovirus exposure and HLA in healthy donors. PCR was performed using 60 Vbeta and 13 Jbeta primers. Method: immunoSEQ multiplex PCR; TCRdb's copy keeps in-frame clones and lacks some. The sample has over 85,000 clones; around 78% are singletons. Sequencing input: PBMCs. The receptors stem from a man in his forties or fifties in good health and CMV-seronegative.

This sequence joins TRBV7-9 and TRBJ1-3, with TRBD1 as a possible D gene (5 bases). Germline V lookup: CDR1 SEHNR, CDR2 FQNEAQ (reference sequence). With 1 base removed from V and 4 bases from J, the gap between germline ends came to 14 bases. This CDR3 contains 16 residues. The CDR3 loop reads CASSLVGSGDGNTIYF. CDR3 bases: TGTGCCAGCAGCTTAGTGGGATCGGGGGACGGAAACACCATATATTTT.

The V and J genes are TRBV5-1 and TRBJ1-6; no clear D. Germline assignment: CDR1 SGHRS and CDR2 YFSETQ. The CDR3 has 12 residues. V lost 3 bases and J lost 8, with 6 bases in between. The CDR3 DNA follows: TGCGCCAGCAGCTCGGTGGATTCACCCCTCCACTTT. Amino acids: CASSSVDSPLHF. Using reference TRBV5-1 and TRBJ1-6 for the parts outside the CDR3, the full variable domain is KAGVTQTPRYLIKTRGQQVTLSCSPISGHRSVSWYQQTPGQGLQFLFEYFSETQRNKGNFPGRFSGRQFSNSRSEMNVSTLELGDSALYLCASSSVDSPLHFGNGTRLTVT.

The V gene is TRBV5-3, the J gene TRBJ1-3, with 7 positions matching TRBD1. TRBV5-3 is an open reading frame, and its role is uncertain. This CDR3 spans 19 amino acids. Germline trimming cut 2 bases from V and 0 bases from J; bases unmatched to any gene: 14. CDR3 in amino acids: CARSFPGQTLSHSGNTIYF. In nucleotides, the CDR3 is TGTGCCAGAAGCTTTCCGGGACAGACGCTTTCTCACTCTGGAAACACCATATATTTT.

The chain couples TRBV2 to TRBJ1-5; no definite D call. This CDR3 spans 14 amino acids. Germline CDR1 reads SNHLY; CDR2 reads FYNNEI. The V end was cut by 7 bases, the J end by 0 bases, with 10 bases between. The CDR3 DNA sequence: TGTGCCAGCACCCAACATAATAGCAATCAGCCCCAGCATTTT. It translates to CASTQHNSNQPQHF.

This clone was recorded once. In nucleotides, the CDR3 is TGTGCCAGCAGTGACCAAGCGGGGGGGCAAGAGACCCAGTACTTC. This codes for CASSDQAGGQETQYF. The V call is TRBV6-1, the J call TRBJ2-5, with 10 bases aligning to TRBD2. Germline CDR1 and CDR2: MNHNS and SASEGT. V was clipped by 3 bases and J by 2 bases; unmatched bases: 3. The CDR3 contains 15 residues.

The J gene is TRBJ2-1, the V gene TRBV9; D is unresolved. CDR1 and CDR2 from the germline V gene are SGDLS and YYNGEE. Trimming removed 4 bases from V and 6 bases from J, with 14 bases in between. The CDR3 spans 14 residues. The CDR3 DNA sequence: TGTGCCAGCAGCCCCCACCAGGTCGGCAATGAGCAGTTCTTC. Protein product: CASSPHQVGNEQFF.

This clone showed up just once. The chain combines TRBV9 with TRBJ1-6, with TRBD1 as a possible D gene (5 bases). The V and J ends lost 3 bases and 0 bases respectively, with 13 bases between them. This CDR3 is built from 17 residues. Germline CDR1 SGDLS, CDR2 YYNGEE. CDR3 DNA sequence: TGTGCCAGCAGCGGAGGAAGGGGAAGCTCCTATAATTCACCCCTCCACTTT. Translating gives CASSGGRGSSYNSPLHF.

The rearrangement uses TRBV4-1 and TRBJ1-1; D is uncertain. In germline, CDR1 is MGHRA, CDR2 YSYEKL. V lost 4 bases, J lost 0 bases, and 30 bases lay in between. The CDR3 sequence is 21 residues long. This chain's CDR3 is CASSRQFSKINLPKMNTEAFF. The CDR3 bases are TGCGCCAGCAGCCGCCAGTTTTCAAAGATCAACCTCCCCAAGATGAACACTGAAGCTTTCTTT.

The chain links TRBV5-5 to TRBJ2-2; D is uncertain. The V gene lost 2 bases and the J gene lost 1 base, with 3 bases spanning the gap. The V gene's germline CDR1 is SGHKS and CDR2 YYEKEE (reference sequence). This CDR3 is 13 amino acids long. Here the CDR3 DNA reads TGTGCCAGCAGCTTCGGGAACACCGGGGAGCTGTTTTTT. The encoded protein is CASSFGNTGELFF.

V and J are TRBV13 and TRBJ1-1; 9 positions agree with TRBD1. The junction had 5 bases not matched to a gene; V was cut back by 5 bases and J by 10 bases. CDR1 and CDR2 from the germline V gene are PRHDT and FYEKMQ (reference sequence). The CDR3 contains 12 residues. CDR3: CASSPLGQGAFF. In DNA form, the CDR3 reads TGTGCCAGCAGCCCTCTGGGACAGGGAGCTTTCTTT.

This sequence joins TRBV30 and TRBJ1-2; D not certain. The CDR3 runs 13 residues. The V gene lost 0 bases and the J gene lost 3 bases, with 8 bases spanning the gap. Germline CDR1 is GTSNPN and CDR2 is SVGIG (reference sequence). For the CDR3, the DNA is TGTGCCTGGAGTGTGAGGATTGACTATGGCTACACCTTC. Residues: CAWSVRIDYGYTF.

The chain joins TRBV5-1 to TRBJ1-1; D is possibly TRBD1 (5 bases). This CDR3 has 14 amino acids. The germline V gene encodes CDR1 SGHRS and CDR2 YFSETQ. V was shortened by 4 bases and J by 4 bases, with 14 bases between the two germline ends. The CDR3 region is CASSPRQWGTEAFF. The CDR3 nucleotides are TGCGCCAGCAGCCCAAGACAGTGGGGCACTGAAGCTTTCTTT.

The genes are TRBV4-1 and TRBJ1-1, with 9 positions matching TRBD1. CDR3 length: 15 residues. Germline CDR1 and CDR2: MGHRA and YSYEKL. Germline trimming cut 2 bases from V and 10 bases from J; bases unmatched to any gene: 11. This chain's CDR3 is CASSQQTQGADGAFF. The CDR3 coding sequence is TGCGCCAGCAGCCAACAGACACAGGGGGCTGACGGAGCTTTCTTT.

J is TRBJ2-3 and V is TRBV4-2; TRBD2 agrees at 7 bases. J was trimmed by 3 bases and V by 0 bases; bases with no gene match: 9. The CDR3 is 17 residues long. Per germline, CDR1 LGHNA and CDR2 YNFKEQ. Here the CDR3 reads CASSQDGEGPGTDTQYF. CDR3 DNA sequence: TGTGCCAGCAGCCAAGATGGGGAGGGGCCCGGGACAGATACGCAGTATTTT.

V is TRBV19 and J is TRBJ2-7; 10 positions agree with TRBD2. Per the germline V gene, CDR1 is LNHDA and CDR2 is SQIVND (reference sequence). J was trimmed by 5 bases and V by 5 bases; bases with no gene match: 12. The CDR3 totals 16 residues. CDR3 coding DNA: TGTGCCAGTAGTGGGTATCGGGCTAGCGGGGGCCACGAGCAGTACTTC. As protein: CASSGYRASGGHEQYF.

The chain uses TRBV7-6 and TRBJ1-3; 8 nucleotides agree with TRBD1. CDR1 is SGHVS and CDR2 is FNYEAQ in the germline V gene. The CDR3 is made up of 15 amino acids. Trimming removed 5 bases from V and 3 bases from J; junction bases left unmatched: 6. The CDR3: CASSTDRGGGNTIYF. As DNA, the CDR3 is TGTGCCAGCAGCACCGACAGGGGCGGTGGAAACACCATATATTTT.

The genes are TRBV6-1 and TRBJ2-7; 7 positions match TRBD2. Germline-derived CDR1 and CDR2 are MNHNS and SASEGT. The trim removed 5 bases at V and 3 bases at J, leaving 7 bases unmatched. This CDR3 is 14 amino acids long. This chain's CDR3 is CASSRSGEGYEQYF. CDR3 nucleotides: TGTGCCAGCAGTCGGAGCGGGGAAGGCTACGAGCAGTACTTC.

V is TRBV9 and J is TRBJ1-3, with a tentative D call TRBD1 (5 bases). This CDR3 is 14 amino acids long. Germline assignment: CDR1 SGDLS and CDR2 YYNGEE. Between the trimmed V and J ends, which lost 0 bases and 7 bases, there was a span of 11 bases. The CDR3, as DNA: TGTGCCAGCAGCGTAGGACAGTCCGGGAACACCATATATTTT. Residues: CASSVGQSGNTIYF.

This chain joins TRBV18 and TRBJ1-5; D unresolved. This CDR3 comprises 14 residues. Germline V gene data show CDR1 as KGHSH and CDR2 as LQKENI. Trimming took off 1 base at V and 2 bases at J, with 6 bases between the two ends. CDR3 protein: CASSPQGGNQPQHF. The CDR3 nucleotides are TGTGCCAGCTCACCACAGGGAGGCAATCAGCCCCAGCATTTT.

The chain links TRBV30 to TRBJ1-1; 8 bases line up with TRBD1. This CDR3 has 12 amino acids. V lost 3 bases, J lost 11 bases, and 8 bases stayed unmatched. Germline-derived CDR1 and CDR2 are GTSNPN and SVGIG (reference sequence). CDR3 DNA: TGTGCCTGGAGGGAAACAGGGGGGAAGGCTTTCTTT. Translating it yields CAWRETGGKAFF.

J is TRBJ1-2 and V is TRBV29-1, with 9 bases that match TRBD1. Unmatched junction bases numbered 17, after V lost 7 bases and J lost 5 bases. In germline, CDR1 is SQVTM, CDR2 ANQGSEA. This CDR3 contains 16 residues. This CDR3 is CSGGNPATGGRYGYTF. CDR3 DNA sequence: TGCAGCGGGGGTAATCCTGCGACAGGGGGTCGGTATGGCTACACCTTC.

The chain couples TRBV12-5 to TRBJ1-1; no definite D call. This CDR3 is 15 amino acids long. The germline V gene has CDR1 LGHNT and CDR2 FRNRAP. The V and J ends lost 0 bases and 5 bases respectively, with 13 bases between them. The DNA for the CDR3 is TGTGCTAGTGGTTTGGTACTCGGGAGGACGACTGAAGCTTTCTTT. Residues: CASGLVLGRTTEAFF. Full variable domain (missing parts from reference TRBV12-5 and TRBJ1-1): DARVTQTPRHKVTEMGQEVTMRCQPILGHNTVFWYRQTMMQGLELLAYFRNRAPLDDSGMPKDRFSAEMPDATLATLKIQPSEPRDSAVYFCASGLVLGRTTEAFFGQGTRLTVV.

The chain recombines TRBV18 with TRBJ1-2; a possible D gene is TRBD1 (5 bases). From germline, CDR1 is KGHSH and CDR2 LQKENI. This CDR3 spans 17 amino acids. The ends were cut back, 0 bases at V and 8 bases at J, with 22 bases in the middle. CDR3 protein: CASSPPLGQVGRSGYTF. The CDR3 nucleotides read TGTGCCAGCTCACCACCATTGGGGCAGGTGGGGAGGTCCGGCTACACCTTC.

This clone appeared a single time. The V and J genes are TRBV9 and TRBJ2-5, with a possible D match to TRBD2 (7 bases). Germline V CDR1 and CDR2: SGDLS, YYNGEE. This CDR3 region has 16 residues. Trimming stripped 2 bases from V and 6 bases from J, with 20 bases between. CDR3 sequence (DNA): TGTGCCAGCAGCGTGGAGGGGGGGTGGGGGTTTCAGACCCAGTACTTC. It translates to CASSVEGGWGFQTQYF.